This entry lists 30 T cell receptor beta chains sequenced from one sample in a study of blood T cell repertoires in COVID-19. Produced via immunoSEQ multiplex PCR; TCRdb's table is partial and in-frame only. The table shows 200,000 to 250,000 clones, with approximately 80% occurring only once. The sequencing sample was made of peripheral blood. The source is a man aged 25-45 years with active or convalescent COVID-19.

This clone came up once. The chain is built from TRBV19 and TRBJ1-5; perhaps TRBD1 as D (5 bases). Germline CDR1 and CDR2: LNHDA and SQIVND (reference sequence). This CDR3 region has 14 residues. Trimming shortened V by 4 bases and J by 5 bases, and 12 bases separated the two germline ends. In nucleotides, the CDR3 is TGTGCCAGTAGTAGCCAGGGAAAGCATCAGCCCCAGCATTTT. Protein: CASSSQGKHQPQHF.

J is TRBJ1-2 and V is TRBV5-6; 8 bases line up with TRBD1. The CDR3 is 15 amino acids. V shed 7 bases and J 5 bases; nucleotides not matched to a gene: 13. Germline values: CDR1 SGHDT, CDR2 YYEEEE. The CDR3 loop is CASGRPGQVFYGYTF. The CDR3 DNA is TGTGCCAGCGGAAGGCCGGGACAGGTGTTTTATGGCTACACCTTC. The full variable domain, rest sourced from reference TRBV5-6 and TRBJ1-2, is DAGVTQSPTHLIKTRGQQVTLRCSPKSGHDTVSWYQQALGQGPQFIFQYYEEEERQRGNFPDRFSGHQFPNYSSELNVNALLLGDSALYLCASGRPGQVFYGYTFGSGTRLTVV.

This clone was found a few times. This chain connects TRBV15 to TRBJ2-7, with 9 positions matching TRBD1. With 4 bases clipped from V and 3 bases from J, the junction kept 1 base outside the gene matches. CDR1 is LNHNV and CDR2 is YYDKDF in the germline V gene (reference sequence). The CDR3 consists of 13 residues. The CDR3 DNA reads TGTGCCACCAGCAACAGGGGGCTCTACGAGCAGTACTTC. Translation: CATSNRGLYEQYF.

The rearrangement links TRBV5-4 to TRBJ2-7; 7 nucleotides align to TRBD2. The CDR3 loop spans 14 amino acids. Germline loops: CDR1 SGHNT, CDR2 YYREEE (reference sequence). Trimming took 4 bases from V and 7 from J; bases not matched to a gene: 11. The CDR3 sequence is CASSPRDYSLEQYF. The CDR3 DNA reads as TGTGCCAGCAGCCCGCGGGACTACTCCCTGGAGCAGTACTTC.

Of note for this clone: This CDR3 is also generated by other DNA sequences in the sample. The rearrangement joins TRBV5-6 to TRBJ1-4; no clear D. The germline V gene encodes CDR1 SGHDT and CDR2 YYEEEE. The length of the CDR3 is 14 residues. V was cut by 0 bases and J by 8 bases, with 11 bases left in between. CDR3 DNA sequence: TGTGCCAGCAGCTTGGGACAAAGTGGGGAAAAACTGTTTTTT. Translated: CASSLGQSGEKLFF.

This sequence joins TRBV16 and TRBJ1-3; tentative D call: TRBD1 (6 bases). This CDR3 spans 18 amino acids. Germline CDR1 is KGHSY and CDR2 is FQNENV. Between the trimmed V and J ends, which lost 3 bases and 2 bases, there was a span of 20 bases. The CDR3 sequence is CASSQTGTPTSPGNTIYF. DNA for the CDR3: TGTGCCAGCAGCCAGACCGGGACACCTACTTCCCCTGGAAACACCATATATTTT.

This CDR3 reads CASSPGLAADSSYEQYF. In nucleotides, the CDR3 is TGCGCCAGCAGCCCCGGACTAGCGGCTGATAGCTCCTACGAGCAGTACTTC. The chain recombines TRBV4-3 with TRBJ2-7; 10 positions match TRBD2. The CDR3 contains 17 residues. V dropped 4 bases and J dropped 0; count of bases not matched to a gene: 9. Germline CDR1 reads LGHNA; CDR2 reads YSLEER.

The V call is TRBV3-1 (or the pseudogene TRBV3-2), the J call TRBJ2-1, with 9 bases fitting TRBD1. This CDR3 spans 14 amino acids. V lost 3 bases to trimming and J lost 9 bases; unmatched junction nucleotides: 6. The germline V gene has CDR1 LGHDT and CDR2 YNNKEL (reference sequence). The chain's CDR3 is CASSQGQGNSEQFF. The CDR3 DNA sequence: TGTGCCAGCAGCCAGGGACAGGGTAATAGTGAGCAGTTCTTC.

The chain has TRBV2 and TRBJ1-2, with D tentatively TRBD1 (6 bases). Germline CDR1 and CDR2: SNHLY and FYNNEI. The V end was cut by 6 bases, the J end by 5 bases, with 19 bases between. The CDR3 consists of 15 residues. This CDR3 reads CASSQFKTGDYGYTF. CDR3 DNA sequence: TGTGCCAGCAGCCAATTTAAGACAGGAGATTATGGCTACACCTTC.

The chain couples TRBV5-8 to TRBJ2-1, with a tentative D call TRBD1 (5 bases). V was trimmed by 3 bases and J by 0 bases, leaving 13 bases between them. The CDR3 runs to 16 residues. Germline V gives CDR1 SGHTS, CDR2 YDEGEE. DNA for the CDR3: TGTGCCAGCAGCTCCGACAGTATGAGCTCCTACAATGAGCAGTTCTTC. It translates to CASSSDSMSSYNEQFF.

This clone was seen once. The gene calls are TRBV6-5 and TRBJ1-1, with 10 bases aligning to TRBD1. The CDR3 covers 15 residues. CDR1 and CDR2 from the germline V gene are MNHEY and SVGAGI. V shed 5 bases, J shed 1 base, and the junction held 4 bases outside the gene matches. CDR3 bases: TGTGCCAGCAGTCGACGACAGGGGGCGAACACTGAAGCTTTCTTT. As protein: CASSRRQGANTEAFF.

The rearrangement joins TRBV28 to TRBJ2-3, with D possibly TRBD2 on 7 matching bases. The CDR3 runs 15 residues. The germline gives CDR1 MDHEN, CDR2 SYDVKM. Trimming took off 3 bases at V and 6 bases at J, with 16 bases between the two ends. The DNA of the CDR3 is TGTGCCAGCAGTTTTACGGGGGGCCCGGTGGATACGCAGTATTTT. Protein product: CASSFTGGPVDTQYF.

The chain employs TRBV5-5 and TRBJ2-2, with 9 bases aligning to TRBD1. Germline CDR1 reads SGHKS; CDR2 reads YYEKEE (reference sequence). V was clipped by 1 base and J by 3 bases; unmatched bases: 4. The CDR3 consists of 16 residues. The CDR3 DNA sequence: TGTGCCAGCAGCTTGTGGGGACAGGGCCACACCGGGGAGCTGTTTTTT. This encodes CASSLWGQGHTGELFF.

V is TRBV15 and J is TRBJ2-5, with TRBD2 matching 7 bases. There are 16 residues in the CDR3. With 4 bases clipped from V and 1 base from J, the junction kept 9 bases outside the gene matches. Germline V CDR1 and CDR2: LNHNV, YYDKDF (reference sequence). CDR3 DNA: TGTGCCACCAGCACCTTAAGCGGGGCGCTCCAAGAGACCCAGTACTTC. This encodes CATSTLSGALQETQYF.

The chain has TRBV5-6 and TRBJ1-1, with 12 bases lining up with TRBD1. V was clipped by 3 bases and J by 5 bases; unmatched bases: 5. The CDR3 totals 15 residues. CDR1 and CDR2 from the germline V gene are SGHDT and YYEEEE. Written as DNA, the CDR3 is TGTGCCAGCAGCTCCGGGACAGGGGGCGGAACTGAAGCTTTCTTT. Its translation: CASSSGTGGGTEAFF.

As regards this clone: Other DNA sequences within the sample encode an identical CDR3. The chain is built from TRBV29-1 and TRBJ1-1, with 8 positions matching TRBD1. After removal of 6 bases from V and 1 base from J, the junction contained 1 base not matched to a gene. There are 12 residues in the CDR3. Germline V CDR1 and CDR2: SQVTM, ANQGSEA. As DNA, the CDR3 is TGCAGCGTGGGACAGGCGAACACTGAAGCTTTCTTT. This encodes CSVGQANTEAFF.

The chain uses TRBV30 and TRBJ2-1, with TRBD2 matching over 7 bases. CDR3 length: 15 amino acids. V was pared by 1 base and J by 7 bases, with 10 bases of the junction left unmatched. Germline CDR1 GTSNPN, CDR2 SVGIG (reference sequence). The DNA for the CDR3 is TGTGCCTGGAGTGGTTTGGGGGGGTTGGGTAATGAGCAGTTCTTC. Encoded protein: CAWSGLGGLGNEQFF.

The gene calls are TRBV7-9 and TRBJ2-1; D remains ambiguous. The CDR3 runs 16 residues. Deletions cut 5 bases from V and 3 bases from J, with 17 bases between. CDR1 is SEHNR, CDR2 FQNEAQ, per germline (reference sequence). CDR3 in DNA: TGTGCCAGCAGCCCCCCGGGTGGTAGAGTCTACAATGAGCAGTTCTTC. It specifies CASSPPGGRVYNEQFF. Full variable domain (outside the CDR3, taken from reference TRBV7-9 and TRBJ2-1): DTGVSQNPRHKITKRGQNVTFRCDPISEHNRLYWYRQTLGQGPEFLTYFQNEAQLEKSRLLSDRFSAERPKGSFSTLEIQRTEQGDSAMYLCASSPPGGRVYNEQFFGPGTRLTVL.

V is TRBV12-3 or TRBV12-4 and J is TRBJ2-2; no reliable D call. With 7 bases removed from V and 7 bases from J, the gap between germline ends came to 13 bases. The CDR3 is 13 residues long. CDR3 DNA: TGTGCCAGCAACTTTGGTCCCGTCGGGGAGCTGTTTTTT. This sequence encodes CASNFGPVGELFF.

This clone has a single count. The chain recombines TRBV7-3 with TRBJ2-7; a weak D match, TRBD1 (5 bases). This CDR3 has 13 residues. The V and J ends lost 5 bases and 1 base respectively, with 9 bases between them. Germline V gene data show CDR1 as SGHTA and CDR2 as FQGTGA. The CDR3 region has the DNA TGTGCCAGCAGCATCGGACATTCCTACGAGCAGTACTTC. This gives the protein CASSIGHSYEQYF.

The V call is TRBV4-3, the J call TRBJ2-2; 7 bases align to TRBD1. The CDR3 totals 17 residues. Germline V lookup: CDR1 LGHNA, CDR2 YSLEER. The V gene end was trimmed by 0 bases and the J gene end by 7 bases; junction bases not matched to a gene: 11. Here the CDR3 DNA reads TGCGCCAGCAGCCAAGACGTACAGGGGAACGCGCACGGGGAGCTGTTTTTT. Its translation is CASSQDVQGNAHGELFF.

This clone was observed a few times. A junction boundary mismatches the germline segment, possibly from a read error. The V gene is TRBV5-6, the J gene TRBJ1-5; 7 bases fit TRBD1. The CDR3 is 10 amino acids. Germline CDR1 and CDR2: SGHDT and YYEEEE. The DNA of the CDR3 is TGCATCCAGGGGGATCAGCCCCAGCATTTT. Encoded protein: CIQGDQPQHF.

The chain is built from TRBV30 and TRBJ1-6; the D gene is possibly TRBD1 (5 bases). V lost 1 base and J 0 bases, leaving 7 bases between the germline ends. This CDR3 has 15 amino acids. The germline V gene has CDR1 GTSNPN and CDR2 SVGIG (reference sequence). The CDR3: CAWSAGNSYNSPLHF. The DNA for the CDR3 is TGTGCCTGGAGTGCAGGGAACTCCTATAATTCACCCCTCCACTTT.

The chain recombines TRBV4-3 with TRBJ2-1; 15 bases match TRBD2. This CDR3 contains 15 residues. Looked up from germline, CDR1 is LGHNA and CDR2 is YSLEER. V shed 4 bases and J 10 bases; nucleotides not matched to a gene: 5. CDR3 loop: CASSRSGTSGREQFF. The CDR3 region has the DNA TGCGCCAGCAGCCGGTCCGGGACTAGCGGGAGGGAGCAGTTCTTC.

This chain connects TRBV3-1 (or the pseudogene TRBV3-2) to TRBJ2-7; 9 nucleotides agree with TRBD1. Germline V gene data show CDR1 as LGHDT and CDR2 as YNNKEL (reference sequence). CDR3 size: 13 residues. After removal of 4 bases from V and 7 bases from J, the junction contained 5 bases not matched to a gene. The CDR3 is CASSPTGGPEQYF. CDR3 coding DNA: TGTGCCAGCAGCCCTACAGGGGGCCCTGAGCAGTACTTC.

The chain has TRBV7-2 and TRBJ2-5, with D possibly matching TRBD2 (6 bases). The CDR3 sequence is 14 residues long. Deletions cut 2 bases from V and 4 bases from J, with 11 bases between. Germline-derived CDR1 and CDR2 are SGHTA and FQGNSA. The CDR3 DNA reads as TGTGCCAGCAGCTTAAATTTGCGGGGAGAGACCCAGTACTTC. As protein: CASSLNLRGETQYF.

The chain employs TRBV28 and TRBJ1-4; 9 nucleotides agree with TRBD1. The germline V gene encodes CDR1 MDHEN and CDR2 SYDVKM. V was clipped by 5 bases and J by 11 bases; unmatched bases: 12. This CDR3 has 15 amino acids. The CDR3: CASSAPRDRVTKLFF. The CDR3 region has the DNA TGTGCCAGCAGTGCGCCCCGGGACAGGGTGACGAAACTGTTTTTT.

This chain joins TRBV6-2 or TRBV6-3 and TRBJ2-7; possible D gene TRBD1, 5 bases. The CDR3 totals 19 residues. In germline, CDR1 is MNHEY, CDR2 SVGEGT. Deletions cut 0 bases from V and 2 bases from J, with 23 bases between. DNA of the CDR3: TGTGCCAGCAGTTACTCGAGAACCTGGCGCACAGGCGTGACCTACGAGCAGTACTTC. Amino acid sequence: CASSYSRTWRTGVTYEQYF.

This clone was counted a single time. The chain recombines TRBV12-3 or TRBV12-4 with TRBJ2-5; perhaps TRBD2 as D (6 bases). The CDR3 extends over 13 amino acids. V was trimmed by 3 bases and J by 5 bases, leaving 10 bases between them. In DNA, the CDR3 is TGTGCCAGCAGTTTCGGGGGAGCGGAGACCCAGTACTTC. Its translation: CASSFGGAETQYF.

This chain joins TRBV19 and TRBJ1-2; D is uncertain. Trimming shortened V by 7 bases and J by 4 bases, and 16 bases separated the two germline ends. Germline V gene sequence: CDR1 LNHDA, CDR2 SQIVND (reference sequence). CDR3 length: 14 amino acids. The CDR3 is CASTLLPGSYGYTF. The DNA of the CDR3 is TGTGCCAGTACCCTCCTCCCGGGAAGCTATGGCTACACCTTC.